This TCR beta chain was identified during a study of OX40 agonist ivuxolimab in advanced cancers. Broadly, across the study: The costimulatory receptor OX40 (CD134) was targeted by ivuxolimab, a fully human IgG2 agonistic monoclonal antibody. The point of sequencing TCRbeta in the periphery was to test whether ivuxolimab changed TCR sequence diversity and drove clonal T-cell expansion. Of the roughly 53 patients in dose escalation, about 19 had hepatocellular carcinoma, some 15 had melanoma, 9 had renal cell carcinoma and 9 had head and neck cancer. Intravenous ivuxolimab was administered to patients every 2 weeks at six dose levels: 0.01, 0.1, 0.3, 1.5, 3 and 10 mg/kg. The monotherapy dose-escalation portion (N ≈ 50 patients) of the phase I ivuxolimab trial is reported in the paper. Three dose-escalation patients achieved partial responses, one with hepatocellular carcinoma and two with cutaneous melanoma. In the dose-escalation cohort, around four fifths of patients were male, and the mean age was roughly 60 years, with a range of 23 to 79. Prior anti-PD-1, anti-PD-L1 or anti-CTLA-4 therapy was permitted, and checkpoint inhibitors had been received by about 36% of dose-escalation patients. What the authors observed across the whole study: In the 0.1-3.0 mg/kg groups, partial responders had among the lowest normalized peripheral clonal expansion, particularly in CD8+ T cells. After ivuxolimab, expanded clones were on average more numerous among CD8+ T cells than among CD4+ T cells. Low levels of normalized T-cell clonal expansion were also seen in some patients who did not respond. At doses of 0.1 to 3.0 mg/kg, clonal expansion of both CD4+ and CD8+ T cells in blood was seen between baseline and week 6. The antigen specificity of the peripheral T cells that underwent clonal expansion was not determined.

As regards this clone: There is no known antigen for this receptor. No quality values exist for individual bases; no much larger clone is one base distant.

For sequencing of the TCRbeta CDR3 region, genomic DNA was extracted from the sorted cells. TCRbeta CDR3 regions were sequenced using the immunoSEQ Assay. In its TCRdb copy, this immuneACCESS table keeps in-frame sequences only and misses some clones. Where compared with another copy, unresolved V genes explain less than half of these, and the others have no known cause. The sample table lists about 95,000 clones, about 85% of them with a count of one. The top ten constitute around 4% of the sample. The V end gives up 5 bases and the J end 7 bases, leaving 11 bases in the junction not matched to a gene. CDR1 is given as SEHNR and CDR2 as FQNEAQ, both from the germline V gene (reference sequence). The CDR3 covers 17 residues, taking in both the cysteine and the phenylalanine. The kept DNA is CDR3 alone, 51 bases in frame from the first base. The trial excluded patients who had a history of autoimmune disease or who were on systemic immunosuppression. Peripheral blood for TCR sequencing was drawn from every dose cohort at baseline, at cycle 4 day 1 and at cycle 7 day 1. Samples were obtained from an open-label, multicenter, first-in-human phase I dose-escalation trial of ivuxolimab. The trial enrolled adults with locally advanced or metastatic head and neck squamous cell, hepatocellular, melanoma or renal cell carcinoma. Before TCR sequencing, CD4+ and CD8+ T cells were separately sorted from peripheral blood.

The sequences come from CD4+ or CD8+ T cells sorted from blood, collected in a trial of the OX40 agonist ivuxolimab. The chain was built from TRBV7-9 and TRBJ2-2; 12 junctional bases match TRBD2. The receptor was isolated from an adult with an advanced solid tumor such as melanoma, head and neck, liver or kidney cancer. The bases read TGTGCCAGCAGCCCCCCGCTAGCGGGAGGGCCGGGCGGGGAGCTGTTTTTT. Translated, it gives CASSPPLAGGPGGELFF.